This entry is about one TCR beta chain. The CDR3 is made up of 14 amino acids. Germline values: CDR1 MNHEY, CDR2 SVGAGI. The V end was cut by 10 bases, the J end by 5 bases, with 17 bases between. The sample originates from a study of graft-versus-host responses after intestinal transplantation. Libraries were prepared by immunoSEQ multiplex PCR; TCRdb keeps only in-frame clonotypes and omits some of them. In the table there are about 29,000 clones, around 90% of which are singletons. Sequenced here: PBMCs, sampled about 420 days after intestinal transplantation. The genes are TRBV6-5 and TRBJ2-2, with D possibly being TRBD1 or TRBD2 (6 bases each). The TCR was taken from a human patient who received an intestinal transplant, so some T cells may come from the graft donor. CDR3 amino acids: CATKVGGETGELFF. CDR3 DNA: TGTGCCACCAAAGTGGGGGGCGAGACCGGGGAGCTGTTTTTT.